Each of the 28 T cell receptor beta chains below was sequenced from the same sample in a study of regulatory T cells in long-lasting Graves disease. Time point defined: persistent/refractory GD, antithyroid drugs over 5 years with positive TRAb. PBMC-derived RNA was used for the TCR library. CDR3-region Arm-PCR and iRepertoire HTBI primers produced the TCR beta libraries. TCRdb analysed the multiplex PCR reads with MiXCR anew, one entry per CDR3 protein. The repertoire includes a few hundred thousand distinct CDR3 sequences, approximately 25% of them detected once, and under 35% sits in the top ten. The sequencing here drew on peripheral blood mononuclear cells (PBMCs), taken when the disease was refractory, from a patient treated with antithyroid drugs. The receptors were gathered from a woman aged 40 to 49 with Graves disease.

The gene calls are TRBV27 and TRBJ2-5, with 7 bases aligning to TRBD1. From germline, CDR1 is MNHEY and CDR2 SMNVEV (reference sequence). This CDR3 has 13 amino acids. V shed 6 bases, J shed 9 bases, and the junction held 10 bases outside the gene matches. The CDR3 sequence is CASSKQGFGAQYF. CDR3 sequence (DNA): TGTGCCAGCAGCAAACAGGGGTTTGGCGCCCAGTACTTC.

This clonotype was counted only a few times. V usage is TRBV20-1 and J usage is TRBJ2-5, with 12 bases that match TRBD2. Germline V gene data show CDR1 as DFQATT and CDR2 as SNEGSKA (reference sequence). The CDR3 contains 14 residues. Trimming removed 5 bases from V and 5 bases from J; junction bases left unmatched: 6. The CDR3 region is CSAARLAGVETQYF. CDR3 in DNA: TGCAGTGCTGCCAGACTAGCGGGAGTGGAGACCCAGTACTTC.

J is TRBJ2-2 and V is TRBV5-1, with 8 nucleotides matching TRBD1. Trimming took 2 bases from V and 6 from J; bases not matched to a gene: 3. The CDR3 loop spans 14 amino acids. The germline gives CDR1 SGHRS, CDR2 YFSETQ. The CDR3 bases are TGCGCCAGCAGCTTCAGACAGGGGTCCGGGGAGCTGTTTTTT. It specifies CASSFRQGSGELFF.

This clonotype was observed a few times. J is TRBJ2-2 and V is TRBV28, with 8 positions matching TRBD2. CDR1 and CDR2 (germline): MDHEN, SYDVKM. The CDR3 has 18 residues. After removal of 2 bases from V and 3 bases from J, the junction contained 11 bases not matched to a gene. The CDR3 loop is CASSLSPLAGFHTGELFF. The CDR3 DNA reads TGTGCCAGCAGTTTAAGCCCGCTAGCGGGCTTTCACACCGGGGAGCTGTTTTTT.

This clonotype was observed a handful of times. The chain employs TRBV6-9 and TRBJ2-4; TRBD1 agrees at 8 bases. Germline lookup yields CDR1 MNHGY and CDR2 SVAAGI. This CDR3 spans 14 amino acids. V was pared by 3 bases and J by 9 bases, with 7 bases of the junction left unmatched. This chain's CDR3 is CASSYGQGETIQYF. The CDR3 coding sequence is TGTGCCAGCAGTTACGGACAGGGTGAAACCATTCAGTACTTC.

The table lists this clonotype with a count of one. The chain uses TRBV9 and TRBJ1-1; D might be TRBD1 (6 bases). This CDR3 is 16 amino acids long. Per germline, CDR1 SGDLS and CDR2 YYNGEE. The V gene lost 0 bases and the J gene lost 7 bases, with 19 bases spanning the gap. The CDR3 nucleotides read TGTGCCAGCAGCGTAGGAGGTACAGGGAGAGTCAGTGAAGCTTTCTTT. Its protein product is CASSVGGTGRVSEAFF.

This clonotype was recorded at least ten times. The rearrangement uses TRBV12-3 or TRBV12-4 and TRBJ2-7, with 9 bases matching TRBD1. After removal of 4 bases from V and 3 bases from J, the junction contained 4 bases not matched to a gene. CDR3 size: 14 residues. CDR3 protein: CASSSKGQGYEQYF. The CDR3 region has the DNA TGTGCCAGCAGTTCGAAGGGACAGGGCTACGAGCAGTACTTC.

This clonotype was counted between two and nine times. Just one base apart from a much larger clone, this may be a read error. CDR3 protein: CASNLAGAQEAQYF. DNA of the CDR3: TGTGCCAGCAATTTGGCGGGGGCCCAAGAGGCCCAGTACTTC. The rearrangement uses TRBV12-3 or TRBV12-4 and TRBJ2-5; tentative D call: TRBD2 (7 bases). The CDR3 totals 14 residues.

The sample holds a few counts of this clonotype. The CDR3, as DNA: TGTGCCAGCAGCCCCAATGACTACCCCGAAGCTTTCTTT. Its translation: CASSPNDYPEAFF. The rearrangement links TRBV6-1 to TRBJ1-1; D is ambiguous. The CDR3 is 13 amino acids. Germline CDR1 is MNHNS and CDR2 is SASEGT. Trimming stripped 6 bases from V and 8 bases from J, with 16 bases between.

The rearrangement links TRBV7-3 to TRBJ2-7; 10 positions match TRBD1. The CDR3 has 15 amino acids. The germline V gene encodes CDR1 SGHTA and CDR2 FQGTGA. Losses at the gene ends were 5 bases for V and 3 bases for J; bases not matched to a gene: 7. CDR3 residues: CASSLGQGTLYEQYF. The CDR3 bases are TGTGCCAGCAGCCTGGGACAGGGGACCCTCTACGAGCAGTACTTC.

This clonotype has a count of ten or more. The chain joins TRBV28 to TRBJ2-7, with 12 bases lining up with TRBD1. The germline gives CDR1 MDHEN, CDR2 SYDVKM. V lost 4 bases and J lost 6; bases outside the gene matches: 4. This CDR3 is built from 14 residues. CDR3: CASSWGQGAREQYF. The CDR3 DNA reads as TGTGCCAGCAGTTGGGGACAGGGGGCGCGCGAGCAGTACTTC.

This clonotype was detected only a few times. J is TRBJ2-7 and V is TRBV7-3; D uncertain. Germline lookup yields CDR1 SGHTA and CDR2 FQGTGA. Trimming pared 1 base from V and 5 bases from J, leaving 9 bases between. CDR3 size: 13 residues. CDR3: CASSLIPGDEQYF. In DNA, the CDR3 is TGTGCCAGCAGCTTAATTCCGGGCGACGAGCAGTACTTC.

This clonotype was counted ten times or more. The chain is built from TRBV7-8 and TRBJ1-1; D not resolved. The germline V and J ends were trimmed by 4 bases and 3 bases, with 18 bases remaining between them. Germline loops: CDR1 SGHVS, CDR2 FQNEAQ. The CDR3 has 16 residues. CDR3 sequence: CASSSSSTKRDTEAFF. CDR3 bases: TGTGCCAGCAGCTCCTCCTCAACAAAACGGGACACTGAAGCTTTCTTT.

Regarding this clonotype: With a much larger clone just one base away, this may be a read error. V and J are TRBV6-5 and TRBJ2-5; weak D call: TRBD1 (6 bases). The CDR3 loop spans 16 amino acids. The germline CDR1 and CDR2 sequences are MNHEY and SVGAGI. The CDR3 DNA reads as TGTGCCAGCAGTTACTCGTTCCTGGACAGCAAGAGGACCCGGTACTTC. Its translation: CASSYSFLDSKRTRYF.

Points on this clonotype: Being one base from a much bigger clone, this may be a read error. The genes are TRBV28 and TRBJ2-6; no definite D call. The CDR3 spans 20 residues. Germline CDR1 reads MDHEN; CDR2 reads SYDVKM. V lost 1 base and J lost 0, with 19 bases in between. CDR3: CASSLFPIASAYSGANVLTF. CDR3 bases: TGTGCCAGCAGTTTATTTCCTATTGCGTCAGCCTACTCTGGGGCCAACGTCCTGACTTTC.

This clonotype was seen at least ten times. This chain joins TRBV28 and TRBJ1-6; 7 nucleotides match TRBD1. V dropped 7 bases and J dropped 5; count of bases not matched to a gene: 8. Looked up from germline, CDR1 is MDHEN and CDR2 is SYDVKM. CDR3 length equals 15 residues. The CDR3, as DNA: TGTGCCAGCAAATTCCGGGACAGCCATAATTCACCCCTCCACTTT. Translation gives CASKFRDSHNSPLHF.

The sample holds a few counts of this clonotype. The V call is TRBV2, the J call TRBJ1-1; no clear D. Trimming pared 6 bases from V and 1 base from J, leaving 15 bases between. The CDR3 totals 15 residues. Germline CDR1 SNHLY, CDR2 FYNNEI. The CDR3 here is CASSSSEGGNTEAFF. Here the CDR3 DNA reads TGTGCCAGCAGCTCATCCGAAGGAGGGAACACTGAAGCTTTCTTT.

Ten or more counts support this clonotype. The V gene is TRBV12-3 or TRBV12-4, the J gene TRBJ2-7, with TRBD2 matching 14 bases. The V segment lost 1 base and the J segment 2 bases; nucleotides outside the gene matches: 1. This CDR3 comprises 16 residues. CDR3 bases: TGTGCCAGCAGTTTAGGACTAGCGGGAGGGACCTACGAGCAGTACTTC. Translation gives CASSLGLAGGTYEQYF.

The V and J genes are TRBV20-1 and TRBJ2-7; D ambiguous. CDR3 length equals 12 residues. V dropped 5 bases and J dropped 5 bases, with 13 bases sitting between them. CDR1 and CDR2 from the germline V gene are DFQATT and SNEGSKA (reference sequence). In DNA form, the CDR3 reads TGCAGTGCTCCTGTCCACATGGACGAGCAGTACTTC. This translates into CSAPVHMDEQYF.

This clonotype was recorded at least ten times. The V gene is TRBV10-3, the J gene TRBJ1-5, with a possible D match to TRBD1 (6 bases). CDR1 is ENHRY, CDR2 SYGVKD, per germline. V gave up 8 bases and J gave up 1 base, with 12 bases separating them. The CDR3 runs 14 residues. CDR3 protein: CAIGAGESNQPQHF. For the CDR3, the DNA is TGTGCCATCGGGGCAGGGGAAAGCAATCAGCCCCAGCATTTT.

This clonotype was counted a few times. Here the CDR3 DNA reads TGCAGTGCTAGAGATTCAGGGAGGAGGAACACTGAAGCTTTCTTT. It encodes CSARDSGRRNTEAFF. This sequence joins TRBV20-1 and TRBJ1-1; TRBD1 might be the D (5 bases). The CDR3 sequence is 15 residues long. The germline CDR1 and CDR2 sequences are DFQATT and SNEGSKA (reference sequence). V was cut by 0 bases and J by 1 base, with 12 bases left in between.

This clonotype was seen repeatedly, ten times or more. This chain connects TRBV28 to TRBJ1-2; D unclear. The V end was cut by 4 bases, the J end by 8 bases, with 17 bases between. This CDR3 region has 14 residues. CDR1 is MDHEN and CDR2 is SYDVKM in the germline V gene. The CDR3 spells CASSSLPGTRGYTF. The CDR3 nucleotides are TGTGCCAGCAGTTCCCTCCCAGGTACCCGGGGCTACACCTTC.

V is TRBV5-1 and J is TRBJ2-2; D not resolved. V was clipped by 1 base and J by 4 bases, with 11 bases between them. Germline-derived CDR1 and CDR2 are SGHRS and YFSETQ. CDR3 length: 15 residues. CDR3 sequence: CASSLTLSSTGELFF. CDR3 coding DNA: TGCGCCAGCAGCTTGACACTCAGTAGCACCGGGGAGCTGTTTTTT.

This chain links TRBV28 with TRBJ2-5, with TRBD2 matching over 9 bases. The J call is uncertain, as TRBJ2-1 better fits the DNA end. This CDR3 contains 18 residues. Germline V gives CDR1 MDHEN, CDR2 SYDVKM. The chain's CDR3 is CASSFPSGRTYLHNEQFF. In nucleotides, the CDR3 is TGTGCCAGCAGTTTTCCCAGCGGGAGGACCTACCTCCACAATGAGCAGTTCTTC.

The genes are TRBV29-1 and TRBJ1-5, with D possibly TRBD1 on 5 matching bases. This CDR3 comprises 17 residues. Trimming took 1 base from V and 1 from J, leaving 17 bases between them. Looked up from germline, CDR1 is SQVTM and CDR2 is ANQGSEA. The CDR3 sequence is CSVEAPKEDNSNQPQHF. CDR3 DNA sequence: TGCAGCGTTGAAGCACCGAAGGAGGACAACAGCAATCAGCCCCAGCATTTT.

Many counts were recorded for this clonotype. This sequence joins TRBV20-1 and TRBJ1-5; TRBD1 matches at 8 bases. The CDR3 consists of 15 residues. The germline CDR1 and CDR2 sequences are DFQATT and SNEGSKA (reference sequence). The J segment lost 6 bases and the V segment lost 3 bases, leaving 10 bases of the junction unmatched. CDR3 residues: CSARSGTGRTQPQHF. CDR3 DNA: TGCAGTGCTAGGTCCGGGACAGGCCGAACTCAGCCCCAGCATTTT.

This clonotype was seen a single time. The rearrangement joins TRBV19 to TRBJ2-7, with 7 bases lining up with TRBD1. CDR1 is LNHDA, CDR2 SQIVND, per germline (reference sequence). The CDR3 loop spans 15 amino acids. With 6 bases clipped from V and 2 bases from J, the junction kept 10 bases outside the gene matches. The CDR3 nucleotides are TGTGCCAGTAGCCGGCGACAGGGTAGGACCTACGAGCAGTACTTC. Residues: CASSRRQGRTYEQYF. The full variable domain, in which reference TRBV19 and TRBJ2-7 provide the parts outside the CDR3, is DGGITQSPKYLFRKEGQNVTLSCEQNLNHDAMYWYRQDPGQGLRLIYYSQIVNDFQKGDIAEGYSVSREKKESFPLTVTSAQKNPTAFYLCASSRRQGRTYEQYFGPGTRLTVT.

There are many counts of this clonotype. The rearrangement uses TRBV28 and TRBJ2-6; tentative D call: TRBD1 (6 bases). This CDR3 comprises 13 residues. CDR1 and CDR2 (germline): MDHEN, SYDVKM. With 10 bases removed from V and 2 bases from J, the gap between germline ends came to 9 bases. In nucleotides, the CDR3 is TGTGCCATCAGGGGCCCTGGGGCCAACGTCCTGACTTTC. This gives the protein CAIRGPGANVLTF.